This T cell receptor beta chain is from a study of Graves' ophthalmopathy and Graves' hyperthyroidism. Amplifying from RNA transcripts, the study obtained TCR beta CDR3 regions. First-round RT-PCR relied on HTBI primers, and a second-round multiplex PCR came next. TCRdb re-analysed the multiplex PCR reads in MiXCR, keeping a single row per CDR3 protein. The sample lists a few hundred thousand distinct CDR3 sequences; roughly 14% were seen once. With V trimmed by 8 bases and J by 7 bases, 5 bases remained unmatched. The CDR3 covers 12 residues. The germline CDR1 and CDR2 sequences are MDHEN and SYDVKM.

This TCR derives from a woman aged 18-35 years with stable Graves' hyperthyroidism. V and J are TRBV28 and TRBJ1-2, with TRBD1 matching over 9 bases. Sequencing was performed on peripheral blood. The CDR3 loop is CASQQGARGYTF. Here the CDR3 DNA reads TGTGCCAGCCAACAGGGGGCGCGTGGCTACACCTTC.